This is a list of T cell receptor beta chains from one sample in a study of graft-versus-host responses after intestinal transplantation. Using immunoSEQ multiplex PCR, the repertoire was profiled, and TCRdb retains in-frame clones only, with some absent. The repertoire holds tens of thousands of clones, with less than 95% as singletons. For these TCRs, the target antigens are not known. This specimen was unstimulated CD4+ T cells sorted from spleen or lymph node cells, taken before transplant. The receptor source for this set is a human donor who was the organ donor for an intestinal transplant. CDR3s include the opening cysteine and the closing phenylalanine or tryptophan. The order of the fields is J gene, clone size, V gene, D gene, CDR3 protein, CDR3 DNA. A D gene is named only where the DNA matches it firmly. Not every row has a clone size; where given, it reads once, few, many or a size class.

J: TRBJ2-1
size: .
V: TRBV6-1
D: TRBD1
CDR3: CASRVGQGLYNEQFF
DNA: TGTGCCAGCAGGGTGGGACAGGGGCTATACAATGAGCAGTTCTTC

J: TRBJ2-5
size: .
V: TRBV5-4
D: .
CDR3: CASSRSTSDSETQYF
DNA: TGTGCCAGCAGCCGCTCGACTAGTGATTCGGAGACCCAGTACTTC

J: TRBJ2-5
size: .
V: TRBV5-1
D: .
CDR3: CASSLFKGIKQETQYF
DNA: TGCGCCAGCAGCTTGTTTAAGGGGATAAAACAAGAGACCCAGTACTTC

J: TRBJ2-2
size: .
V: TRBV7-7
D: .
CDR3: CASSLQDTGELFF
DNA: TGTGCCAGCAGCTTACAGGACACCGGGGAGCTGTTTTTT

J: TRBJ1-2
size: once
V: TRBV5-1
D: TRBD1
CDR3: CASSQGGQEAYGYTF
DNA: TGCGCCAGCAGCCAGGGAGGACAGGAGGCCTATGGCTACACCTTC

J: TRBJ1-1
size: .
V: TRBV28
D: .
CDR3: CASNRVNTEAFF
DNA: TGTGCCAGCAACAGGGTGAACACTGAAGCTTTCTTT

J: TRBJ1-2
size: .
V: TRBV28
D: .
CDR3: CASFSQGNINYGYTF
DNA: TGTGCCAGCTTCTCCCAGGGGAACATTAACTATGGCTACACCTTC

J: TRBJ2-2
size: .
V: TRBV6-4
D: TRBD2
CDR3: CASSDPRGRAGELFF
DNA: TGTGCCAGCAGTGACCCCCGGGGGAGGGCCGGGGAGCTGTTTTTT

J: TRBJ2-5
size: .
V: TRBV30
D: TRBD2
CDR3: CAWAPGTSGSSGTQYF
DNA: TGTGCCTGGGCACCCGGGACTAGCGGGAGTAGTGGGACCCAGTACTTC

J: TRBJ2-2
size: .
V: TRBV6-4
D: TRBD2
CDR3: CASSPLAGVVTGELFF
DNA: TGTGCCAGCAGTCCCCTAGCGGGAGTGGTCACCGGGGAGCTGTTTTTT

J: TRBJ2-7
size: .
V: TRBV5-1
D: .
CDR3: CASFSPPSYEQYF
DNA: TGCGCCAGTTTCTCCCCCCCCTCCTACGAGCAGTACTTC

J: TRBJ2-7
size: .
V: TRBV6-6
D: TRBD1
CDR3: CASSYPGTGAYEQYF
DNA: TGTGCCAGCAGTTACCCCGGGACAGGGGCCTACGAGCAGTACTTC

J: TRBJ1-2
size: .
V: TRBV30
D: TRBD1
CDR3: CARGLSTNYGYTF
DNA: TGTGCGAGGGGGCTCAGTACTAACTATGGCTACACCTTC

J: TRBJ1-4
size: .
V: TRBV28
D: .
CDR3: CASYKVPNEKLFF
DNA: TGTGCCAGCTACAAAGTTCCTAATGAAAAACTGTTTTTT

J: TRBJ1-2
size: .
V: TRBV15
D: TRBD1
CDR3: CATSRRQGFYGYTF
DNA: TGTGCCACCAGCAGGAGACAGGGGTTCTATGGCTACACCTTC

J: TRBJ2-7
size: .
V: TRBV12-5
D: TRBD1
CDR3: CASGMTGETYEQYF
DNA: TGTGCTAGTGGGATGACAGGGGAAACCTACGAGCAGTACTTC

J: TRBJ2-7
size: .
V: TRBV5-6
D: .
CDR3: CASSLRGGRSYEQYF
DNA: TGTGCCAGCAGCTTGAGGGGGGGCAGATCCTACGAGCAGTACTTC

J: TRBJ2-1
size: .
V: TRBV15
D: TRBD1
CDR3: CATSRDPGQYNEQFF
DNA: TGTGCCACCAGCAGAGATCCGGGACAGTACAATGAGCAGTTCTTC

J: TRBJ1-5
size: .
V: TRBV30
D: TRBD1
CDR3: CAWSGDRDQPQHF
DNA: TGTGCCTGGAGTGGGGACAGAGATCAGCCCCAGCATTTT

J: TRBJ2-1
size: few
V: TRBV4-1
D: .
CDR3: CASSLANPYNEQFF
DNA: TGCGCCAGCAGCCTAGCTAACCCTTACAATGAGCAGTTCTTC

J: TRBJ2-7
size: .
V: TRBV5-1
D: TRBD1
CDR3: CASSWTSGTGQYEQYF
DNA: TGCGCCAGCAGCTGGACCTCCGGGACAGGTCAATACGAGCAGTACTTC

J: TRBJ2-1
size: .
V: TRBV7-2
D: TRBD2
CDR3: CASLPGLAPFSSYNEQFF
DNA: TGTGCCAGCCTACCGGGACTAGCGCCTTTCAGCTCCTACAATGAGCAGTTCTTC

J: TRBJ2-5
size: .
V: TRBV9
D: TRBD1
CDR3: CASSVGWAGGNQETQYF
DNA: TGTGCCAGCAGCGTAGGGTGGGCAGGGGGCAACCAAGAGACCCAGTACTTC

J: TRBJ2-4
size: .
V: TRBV5-1
D: .
CDR3: CASSLGSVAKNIQYF
DNA: TGCGCCAGCAGCTTGGGTTCGGTAGCCAAAAACATTCAGTACTTC

J: TRBJ1-3
size: .
V: TRBV12-5
D: .
CDR3: CASGLVLSGNTIYF
DNA: TGTGCTAGTGGTTTGGTCCTCTCTGGAAACACCATATATTTT

J: TRBJ1-1
size: .
V: TRBV5-1
D: TRBD1
CDR3: CASSPDGQGGDTEAFF
DNA: TGCGCCAGCAGCCCGGACGGACAGGGCGGAGACACTGAAGCTTTCTTT

J: TRBJ1-2
size: .
V: TRBV5-1
D: TRBD1
CDR3: CASSLGGDRGFKGYTF
DNA: TGCGCCAGCAGCTTGGGTGGGGACAGGGGTTTCAAAGGCTACACCTTC

J: TRBJ1-2
size: .
V: TRBV28
D: TRBD1
CDR3: CASSTTGYYGYTF
DNA: TGTGCCAGCAGCACGACAGGGTACTATGGCTACACCTTC

J: TRBJ1-4
size: once
V: TRBV28
D: .
CDR3: CASSSAAGVEKLFF
DNA: TGTGCCAGCAGTTCCGCAGCTGGAGTTGAAAAACTGTTTTTT

J: TRBJ2-6
size: .
V: TRBV11-2
D: .
CDR3: CASSSRVVSGANVLTF
DNA: TGTGCCAGCAGCTCCCGGGTCGTCTCTGGGGCCAACGTCCTGACTTTC

J: TRBJ2-1
size: .
V: TRBV2
D: .
CDR3: CASRENSLLSYNEQFF
DNA: TGTGCCAGCAGGGAAAATTCACTACTCAGCTACAATGAGCAGTTCTTC

J: TRBJ2-1
size: .
V: TRBV6-5
D: TRBD2
CDR3: CASSYGSSGAYNEQFF
DNA: TGTGCCAGCAGTTACGGGTCTAGCGGGGCTTACAATGAGCAGTTCTTC

J: TRBJ2-5
size: .
V: TRBV11-2
D: .
CDR3: CASATSAETRYF
DNA: TGTGCCAGCGCCACCTCGGCGGAGACCCGGTACTTC

J: TRBJ2-7
size: .
V: TRBV6-5
D: TRBD2
CDR3: CASRPAGTRVYEQYF
DNA: TGTGCCAGCAGACCCGCCGGGACTAGAGTCTACGAGCAGTACTTC

J: TRBJ2-5
size: .
V: TRBV11-3
D: TRBD2
CDR3: CASSHPFGLASWETQYF
DNA: TGTGCCAGCAGCCACCCCTTTGGACTAGCCAGTTGGGAGACCCAGTACTTC

J: TRBJ1-1
size: .
V: TRBV15
D: .
CDR3: CATSRNPRQVANTEAFF
DNA: TGTGCCACCAGCAGAAACCCCCGACAGGTCGCGAACACTGAAGCTTTCTTT

J: TRBJ1-2
size: few
V: TRBV2
D: .
CDR3: CASPVILTARGYTF
DNA: TGTGCCAGCCCCGTAATTCTGACGGCTAGGGGCTACACCTTC

J: TRBJ1-1
size: few
V: TRBV30
D: .
CDR3: CAWRRTENTEAFF
DNA: TGTGCCTGGAGAAGGACAGAGAACACTGAAGCTTTCTTT

J: TRBJ2-5
size: .
V: TRBV11-2
D: .
CDR3: CASSRATTQYF
DNA: TGTGCCAGCAGCCGAGCAACGACCCAGTACTTC

J: TRBJ2-7
size: .
V: TRBV7-3
D: TRBD2
CDR3: CASSFRPSGGPYEQYF
DNA: TGTGCCAGCAGCTTCCGGCCTAGCGGGGGGCCATACGAGCAGTACTTC

J: TRBJ1-1
size: .
V: TRBV4-1
D: TRBD1
CDR3: CASSHKQGARTEAFF
DNA: TGCGCCAGCAGCCATAAACAGGGGGCAAGGACTGAAGCTTTCTTT

J: TRBJ1-6
size: once
V: TRBV19
D: TRBD1
CDR3: CASSIERRTGFKDNSPLHF
DNA: TGTGCCAGTAGTATAGAGCGTCGGACAGGGTTTAAGGATAATTCACCCCTCCACTTT